This T cell receptor beta chain was found in a study of blood T cells in healthy people across ages. Germline lookup yields CDR1 MNHNY and CDR2 SVGAGI (reference sequence). The CDR3 spans 15 residues. The V end was cut by 0 bases, the J end by 6 bases, with 13 bases between. Using a J-beta primer mix together with a sample-barcoded 5' primer, a second PCR was run for roughly 6 to 11 cycles. Each CDR3 protein is one row after TCRdb ran MiXCR on the 5' RACE reads. The sample comprises some 1.5 million distinct CDR3 sequences, roughly 27% of which are singletons, and roughly 8% rests with the top ten. The material sequenced was blood. The V gene is TRBV6-6, the J gene TRBJ2-3; D not resolved. The receptor was derived from a woman aged 25 to 39 in good health. In nucleotides, the CDR3 is TGTGCCAGCAGTTACTCGGAAATGGTAACGGATACGCAGTATTTT. It encodes CASSYSEMVTDTQYF.